The next 28 T cell receptor beta chains were all read from a single sample in a study of T-cell memory formation after mild COVID-19. TCRdb re-called the 5' RACE reads through MiXCR, storing one row per CDR3 protein. The sample contains fewer than 700,000 distinct CDR3 sequences, roughly 17% of which appear only once. Input material: PBMCs or a T cell subset sorted from them (not recorded which). These TCRs come from an adult woman who had mild COVID-19 (a few samples of this study predate the infection). Cell type and time point are not known.

This chain joins TRBV18 and TRBJ2-5; D may be TRBD1 (6 bases). Germline assignment: CDR1 KGHSH and CDR2 LQKENI. The CDR3 covers 14 residues. Trimming cost V 4 bases and J 1 base, with 10 bases left between them. The CDR3 region has the DNA TGTGCCAGCTCACGAACAGGGTTCCAAGAGACCCAGTACTTC. Residues: CASSRTGFQETQYF.

This clonotype was seen at least ten times. The J gene is TRBJ2-7, the V gene TRBV4-1; D not certain. CDR1 is MGHRA, CDR2 YSYEKL, per germline. V was trimmed by 0 bases and J by 4 bases, leaving 13 bases between them. CDR3 length: 15 amino acids. CDR3 bases: TGCGCCAGCAGCCAAGAGGCCGCACCGGGTTACGAGCAGTACTTC. It is translated as CASSQEAAPGYEQYF.

This chain uses TRBV7-9 with TRBJ1-2, with 9 bases matching TRBD1. The CDR3 loop spans 18 amino acids. J was trimmed by 3 bases and V by 2 bases; bases with no gene match: 13. Looked up from germline, CDR1 is SEHNR and CDR2 is FQNEAQ (reference sequence). The CDR3 reads CASSLSRQGVHVYYGYTF. CDR3 bases: TGTGCCAGCAGCTTATCCCGACAGGGGGTACACGTATACTATGGCTACACCTTC.

This chain connects TRBV5-1 to TRBJ1-4; 9 nucleotides align to TRBD1. CDR3 size: 16 residues. Unmatched junction bases numbered 7, after V lost 0 bases and J lost 7 bases. Germline CDR1 SGHRS, CDR2 YFSETQ. Written as DNA, the CDR3 is TGCGCCAGCAGCTTGGTATCGACAGGGGGAGGTGAAAAACTGTTTTTT. Translated, it gives CASSLVSTGGGEKLFF.

The rearrangement joins TRBV7-2 to TRBJ1-2, with 8 bases that match TRBD1. V shed 4 bases, J shed 8 bases, and the junction held 12 bases outside the gene matches. This CDR3 has 15 residues. Germline CDR1 is SGHTA and CDR2 is FQGNSA. CDR3 in DNA: TGTGCCAGCAGCTCACGGACAGGGACGATGGGAGGCTACACCTTC. Protein product: CASSSRTGTMGGYTF.

This clonotype occurred a few times. The chain uses TRBV7-3 and TRBJ2-5, with D unresolved. Per the germline V gene, CDR1 is SGHTA and CDR2 is FQGTGA. The V end was cut by 1 base, the J end by 7 bases, with 10 bases between. The CDR3 has 13 residues. The CDR3 protein is CASSLIAGGTQYF. The CDR3 DNA reads TGTGCCAGCAGCTTAATAGCAGGCGGGACCCAGTACTTC.

This clonotype was counted a few times. The chain employs TRBV12-3 or TRBV12-4 and TRBJ1-1; D is ambiguous. V gave up 1 base and J gave up 6 bases, with 9 bases separating them. The CDR3 length is 13 residues. The DNA of the CDR3 is TGTGCCAGCAGTTTAGGGAGGGTCTCTGAAGCTTTCTTT. Amino acid sequence: CASSLGRVSEAFF.

The table lists this clonotype with a few counts. J is TRBJ2-3 and V is TRBV20-1; 7 nucleotides align to TRBD2. J gave up 2 bases and V 1 base, and 6 bases lay outside the gene matches. This CDR3 comprises 15 residues. CDR1 DFQATT and CDR2 SNEGSKA come from the germline V gene (reference sequence). CDR3 DNA: TGCAGTGCTAGAGCCCCTAGCGGCTACACAGATACGCAGTATTTT. It yields the protein CSARAPSGYTDTQYF.

There are a few counts of this clonotype. V is TRBV10-3 and J is TRBJ1-1, with D perhaps matching TRBD1 (6 bases). The germline V and J ends were trimmed by 4 bases and 3 bases, with 12 bases remaining between them. This CDR3 comprises 14 residues. Germline lookup yields CDR1 ENHRY and CDR2 SYGVKD. Here the CDR3 DNA reads TGTGCCATCAGTGGTCGGACAGAGGACACTGAAGCTTTCTTT. It encodes CAISGRTEDTEAFF.

The chain uses TRBV6-5 and TRBJ2-7, with no clear D. Germline CDR1 reads MNHEY; CDR2 reads SVGAGI. The V end lost 2 bases, the J end lost 5 bases, and 13 bases lay between the germline ends. This CDR3 has 14 residues. Written as DNA, the CDR3 is TGTGCCAGCAGTTACGAGGCGGCTCGGAACGAGCAGTACTTC. Its protein is CASSYEAARNEQYF.

The rearrangement uses TRBV5-1 and TRBJ2-1; TRBD1 is a possible D gene (7 bases). Germline V gene sequence: CDR1 SGHRS, CDR2 YFSETQ. Between the trimmed V and J ends, which lost 2 bases and 5 bases, there was a span of 14 bases. This CDR3 has 15 residues. The CDR3 nucleotides are TGCGCCAGCAGCTTTGGGCAGGGGGGCAACAATGAGCAGTTCTTC. This codes for CASSFGQGGNNEQFF.

The chain has TRBV11-2 and TRBJ2-3; D gene unclear. With 5 bases removed from V and 0 bases from J, the gap between germline ends came to 9 bases. This CDR3 comprises 14 residues. Germline loops: CDR1 SGHAT, CDR2 FQNNGV. The CDR3 protein is CASSPQTSTDTQYF. The CDR3, as DNA: TGTGCCAGCAGCCCTCAGACAAGCACAGATACGCAGTATTTT.

The chain employs TRBV12-3 or TRBV12-4 and TRBJ1-3, with TRBD1 as a possible D gene (5 bases). The CDR3 consists of 14 residues. V dropped 3 bases and J dropped 3 bases, with 9 bases sitting between them. Written as DNA, the CDR3 is TGTGCCAGCAGTTTTGGGGGTCGTGGAAACACCATATATTTT. Translating it yields CASSFGGRGNTIYF.

The rearrangement links TRBV12-3 or TRBV12-4 to TRBJ2-2, with 9 bases lining up with TRBD1. Unmatched junction bases numbered 9, after V lost 6 bases and J lost 7 bases. CDR3 size: 15 residues. CDR3 sequence: CASRGTGQYLGELFF. CDR3 sequence (DNA): TGTGCCAGCAGAGGGACAGGGCAATACCTCGGGGAGCTGTTTTTT.

The genes are TRBV7-9 and TRBJ2-1; 11 bases line up with TRBD1. V shed 2 bases, J shed 12 bases, and the junction held 9 bases outside the gene matches. Looked up from germline, CDR1 is SEHNR and CDR2 is FQNEAQ (reference sequence). The CDR3 runs 15 residues. The CDR3 here is CASSLSAGTGGGQFF. DNA for the CDR3: TGTGCCAGCAGCTTATCGGCCGGGACAGGGGGTGGGCAGTTCTTC. The entire variable domain, with the rest obtained from reference TRBV7-9 and TRBJ2-1, is as follows: DTGVSQNPRHKITKRGQNVTFRCDPISEHNRLYWYRQTLGQGPEFLTYFQNEAQLEKSRLLSDRFSAERPKGSFSTLEIQRTEQGDSAMYLCASSLSAGTGGGQFFGPGTRLTVL.

This clonotype was detected only a few times. The CDR3 reads CASRAGQGTGANVLTF. The CDR3 DNA reads as TGTGCCAGCAGGGCAGGACAGGGGACTGGGGCCAACGTCCTGACTTTC. The chain employs TRBV2 and TRBJ2-6; 9 nucleotides line up with TRBD1. This CDR3 contains 16 residues. In germline, CDR1 is SNHLY, CDR2 FYNNEI. V shed 6 bases and J 2 bases; nucleotides not matched to a gene: 5.

This clonotype has more than one count but fewer than ten. The chain carries TRBV7-3 and TRBJ2-2; 9 positions match TRBD2. The germline V gene has CDR1 SGHTA and CDR2 FQGTGA. The ends lost 2 bases at V and 0 bases at J; junction bases unmatched: 7. The CDR3 runs 18 residues. The CDR3 region is CASSLEIAGAANTGELFF. In DNA, the CDR3 is TGTGCCAGCAGCTTAGAAATAGCGGGGGCTGCGAACACCGGGGAGCTGTTTTTT.

The V gene is TRBV5-4, the J gene TRBJ2-7; TRBD2 agrees at 16 bases. The germline V gene encodes CDR1 SGHNT and CDR2 YYREEE (reference sequence). Germline trimming cut 1 base from V and 5 bases from J; bases unmatched to any gene: 6. The CDR3 runs 17 residues. The CDR3 region has the DNA TGTGCCAGCAGCTTGTGGGGACTAGCGGGGGGGCCGGACGAGCAGTACTTC. It yields the protein CASSLWGLAGGPDEQYF. The whole variable domain, filled in from reference TRBV5-4 and TRBJ2-7, reads ETGVTQSPTHLIKTRGQQVTLRCSSQSGHNTVSWYQQALGQGPQFIFQYYREEENGRGNFPPRFSGLQFPNYSSELNVNALELDDSALYLCASSLWGLAGGPDEQYFGPGTRLTVT.

This chain connects TRBV15 to TRBJ1-2; perhaps TRBD1 as D (5 bases). Germline values: CDR1 LNHNV, CDR2 YYDKDF (reference sequence). Trimming pared 5 bases from V and 8 bases from J, leaving 18 bases between. The CDR3 consists of 14 residues. For the CDR3, the DNA is TGTGCCACCAGCTTCGGGACGGAAACTCTCGGCTACACCTTC. Its translation is CATSFGTETLGYTF.

The chain couples TRBV14 to TRBJ2-3; no firm D call. This CDR3 comprises 13 residues. Germline V gene data show CDR1 as SGHDN and CDR2 as FVKESK. Trimming removed 4 bases at V and 5 bases at J, with 10 bases between. The chain's CDR3 is CASSRVVIDTQYF. CDR3 DNA: TGTGCCAGCAGCCGAGTGGTGATAGATACGCAGTATTTT.

V and J are TRBV6-1 and TRBJ2-5; possible D gene TRBD1, 6 bases. V shed 4 bases and J shed 2 bases, with 14 bases lying between them. Germline V gene data show CDR1 as MNHNS and CDR2 as SASEGT. The CDR3 sequence is 15 residues long. For the CDR3, the DNA is TGTGCCAGCAGTGTGCAGGGGTGGGGGCAAGAGACCCAGTACTTC. It translates to CASSVQGWGQETQYF.

This clonotype was found a few times. This chain links TRBV10-3 with TRBJ2-7, with 9 positions matching TRBD1. In germline, CDR1 is ENHRY, CDR2 SYGVKD. The CDR3 runs 14 residues. The trim removed 6 bases at V and 2 bases at J, leaving 5 bases unmatched. CDR3 nucleotides: TGTGCCATCAGGGAAACAGGGGGCACCTACGAGCAGTACTTC. Encoded protein: CAIRETGGTYEQYF.

In its sample, this clonotype was seen a few times. The rearrangement links TRBV12-3 or TRBV12-4 to TRBJ2-1, with TRBD2 as a possible D gene (6 bases). V dropped 8 bases and J dropped 12 bases, with 11 bases sitting between them. This CDR3 has 10 residues. CDR3 in DNA: TGTGCCAGCGCGGGGAACTCGCAGTTCTTC. The encoded protein is CASAGNSQFF.

This clonotype was recorded a few times. This sequence joins TRBV5-1 and TRBJ2-1; D is uncertain. Per germline, CDR1 SGHRS and CDR2 YFSETQ. CDR3 length: 12 amino acids. The V end was cut by 0 bases, the J end by 8 bases, with 6 bases between. This chain's CDR3 is CASSLAEYEQFF. The CDR3 bases are TGCGCCAGCAGCTTGGCCGAATATGAGCAGTTCTTC.

In this sample, this clonotype turned up a few times. The chain joins TRBV12-3 or TRBV12-4 to TRBJ1-5, with a weak D call TRBD1 (5 bases). The CDR3 has 15 residues. Between the trimmed V and J ends, which lost 7 bases and 3 bases, there was a span of 16 bases. CDR3 protein: CASTRRGVLNQPQHF. The CDR3 bases are TGTGCCAGCACCCGTCGGGGGGTTCTCAATCAGCCCCAGCATTTT.

The chain links TRBV7-9 to TRBJ2-4; a weak D match, TRBD2 (6 bases). Between the trimmed V and J ends, which lost 6 bases and 7 bases, there was a span of 16 bases. CDR3 length equals 14 residues. Germline-derived CDR1 and CDR2 are SEHNR and FQNEAQ (reference sequence). DNA for the CDR3: TGTGCCAGCAGTGAGCCGGGAGTAGGGAACATTCAGTACTTC. It specifies CASSEPGVGNIQYF.

J is TRBJ1-1 and V is TRBV3-1, with D possibly matching TRBD1 (5 bases). Trimming took 2 bases from V and 1 from J, leaving 8 bases between them. The germline CDR1 and CDR2 sequences are LGHDT and YNNKEL (reference sequence). The CDR3 loop spans 14 amino acids. CDR3 DNA sequence: TGTGCCAGCAGCCAATTGGGACCGAACACTGAAGCTTTCTTT. Residues: CASSQLGPNTEAFF. The full variable domain, with the rest looked up from reference TRBV3-1 and TRBJ1-1, is DTAVSQTPKYLVTQMGNDKSIKCEQNLGHDTMYWYKQDSKKFLKIMFSYNNKELIINETVPNRFSPKSPDKAHLNLHINSLELGDSAVYFCASSQLGPNTEAFFGQGTRLTVV.

This clonotype was seen only a few times. The chain has TRBV3-1 and TRBJ2-2; D not resolved. The V end lost 1 base, the J end lost 4 bases, and 7 bases lay between the germline ends. CDR3 length: 14 amino acids. Germline V gene data show CDR1 as LGHDT and CDR2 as YNNKEL (reference sequence). The DNA of the CDR3 is TGTGCCAGCAGCCAAGGTTGGGCCACCGGGGAGCTGTTTTTT. Amino acids: CASSQGWATGELFF.